The clone carrying this T cell receptor (beta chain) was recorded many times. TCRdb re-called the 5' RACE reads with MiXCR, one entry per CDR3 protein. The profile shows 60,000 to 85,000 distinct CDR3 sequences, around 8.9% of them singletons. These data belong to a study of spatial heterogeneity in lung cancer. Overall study context: PBMC samples from follow-up, where available, were sequenced a median of around 22 months after resection.

As for time point: blood at routine non-recurrence follow-up after resection. V lost 1 base, J lost 0 bases, and 5 bases lay in between. Germline assignment: CDR1 SGHDT and CDR2 YYEEEE. The CDR3 contains 15 residues. Sequenced here: PBMCs, sampled at follow-up. The chain combines TRBV5-6 with TRBJ2-6; D is unresolved. The clonotype originates from a female donor with early-stage non-small cell lung cancer. This chain's CDR3 is CASSLWRSGANVLTF. CDR3 DNA: TGTGCCAGCAGCTTGTGGCGCTCTGGGGCCAACGTCCTGACTTTC.